These T cell receptor beta chains were read from a single sample in a study of beta chain features in type 1 diabetes. Here immunoSEQ multiplex PCR was the method, and the copy in TCRdb shows in-frame clones only, minus some. This sample has approximately 340,000 clones, with about 16% found just once. Material for sequencing was naive CD4+ T cells from blood. These receptor sequences come from a young woman in good health. Each CDR3 is given without its conserved first and last residue. Each record gives: V gene, clone size, D gene, J gene, CDR3 protein. The D gene is left open where the match is weak. Only some rows state a clone size, as once, few, many or a class for expanded clones.

TRBV19	few	TRBD1	TRBJ1-5	ASRDRDHSNQPQH
TRBV4-3	few	TRBD2	TRBJ2-2	ASKVAGGPTGELF
TRBV11-2	.	.	TRBJ1-1	ASSFGGPGVMNTEAF
TRBV7-2	.	TRBD1	TRBJ1-5	ASGPGGANQPQH
TRBV18	few	TRBD1	TRBJ1-1	ASSRDRTEAF
TRBV15	.	.	TRBJ1-2	ATSRDEGGYGYT
TRBV30	.	.	TRBJ1-5	AWSGADSNQPQH
TRBV19	few	.	TRBJ2-4	ASSISAGENIQY
TRBV7-2	few	.	TRBJ1-1	ASSLSGWATEAF
TRBV4-2	few	.	TRBJ1-2	ASSQDGGQANYGYT
TRBV7-2	.	.	TRBJ2-1	ASSTGYNEQF
TRBV18	.	TRBD1	TRBJ2-1	ASSPGQGTYNEQF
TRBV5-4	.	TRBD1	TRBJ2-1	ASSNRDRAYNEQF
TRBV5-4	.	.	TRBJ1-1	ASSLGHSLNTEAF
TRBV27	.	.	TRBJ2-5	ASSLSRVEVTQY
TRBV4-2	few	.	TRBJ2-3	ASSPLLGGKLTDTQY
TRBV6-6	.	.	TRBJ2-5	AISGAAGRETQY
TRBV30	.	.	TRBJ1-1	AWSSGSPNTEAF
TRBV6-1	.	TRBD2	TRBJ2-5	ASSGGRSYQETQY
TRBV28	few	TRBD2	TRBJ2-4	ASSLALAGLIQY
TRBV2	.	TRBD1	TRBJ1-2	ASGSTGGASGYT
TRBV7-9	few	TRBD1	TRBJ1-1	ASSHKGQGAEAF
TRBV28	.	.	TRBJ1-5	ASSYRSQPQH
TRBV30	few	TRBD2	TRBJ2-1	AWRSGGAGEQF
TRBV10-1	.	TRBD1	TRBJ2-5	ASSEGQGGETQY
TRBV18	.	.	TRBJ1-1	ASSQGRNTEAF
TRBV27	few	.	TRBJ1-1	ASSYGQLLTEAF
TRBV29-1	few	TRBD2	TRBJ2-2	SVRLAGENLDTGELF
TRBV7-9	.	TRBD2	TRBJ2-1	ASSRPSGSSYNEQF
TRBV4-3	few	.	TRBJ2-1	ASSQDNFYNEQF
TRBV2	few	.	TRBJ1-5	ASSANGNSNQPQH
TRBV9	.	.	TRBJ1-2	ASSVAGAYGYT
TRBV5-4	.	TRBD1	TRBJ1-1	ASSRGTGVNTEAF
TRBV15	.	TRBD1	TRBJ1-2	ATSRPDRGPGKGYT
TRBV30	.	.	TRBJ1-2	AFRFRGRAGGYT
TRBV29-1	few	TRBD2	TRBJ2-7	SVEVNSGISYEQY
TRBV5-1	.	.	TRBJ1-1	ASSLEGRANTEAF
TRBV15	few	TRBD2	TRBJ2-6	ATSRDRGESSGANVLT
TRBV5-4	few	TRBD1	TRBJ1-4	ASSLGQGREKLF
TRBV4-2	few	.	TRBJ1-1	ASSQDPAGRIAEAF
TRBV2	few	.	TRBJ1-2	ASSADRYYGYT
TRBV27	.	.	TRBJ2-2	ATSPGSPTGELF
TRBV6-5	.	TRBD1	TRBJ2-7	ASSAGTADYEQY
TRBV18	few	TRBD1	TRBJ2-5	ASSTKDRALGTQY
TRBV7-2	.	TRBD2	TRBJ2-1	ASSWTSGRVHEQF
TRBV7-3	.	.	TRBJ2-5	ASSLAGLNQETQY
TRBV7-2	few	.	TRBJ2-5	ASSLDNREWETQY
TRBV6-5	few	TRBD1	TRBJ2-7	ATALDRAYEQY
TRBV7-2	.	.	TRBJ2-2	ASSPNTGELF
TRBV25-1	.	TRBD1	TRBJ2-2	ASRKSGTGGPGELF
TRBV5-1	.	.	TRBJ2-1	ASSLLAGANNEQF
TRBV30	.	.	TRBJ1-3	AWSVGRALVGNTIY
TRBV7-9	few	TRBD2	TRBJ2-1	ASLPSGNPHNEQF
TRBV2	few	.	TRBJ2-5	ASSERAGKVETQY
TRBV7-2	few	TRBD2	TRBJ2-1	ASSLSGSSYNEQF
TRBV27	.	TRBD1	TRBJ2-7	ASSLRETGVSEQY